Following are 23 T cell receptor beta chains from one sample sequenced in a study of shared clonotypes between healthy human individuals. TCRdb's copy holds only in-frame clones and misses some; the assay was immunoSEQ multiplex PCR. The sample contains around 500,000 clones, roughly three quarters of which appear only once. Sequencing input: PBMCs. Receptors were obtained from a woman in her thirties or forties in good health. Some clones in this sample may be carry-over from other donors' samples.

The rearrangement links TRBV7-9 to TRBJ2-1; no clear D. Germline assignment: CDR1 SEHNR and CDR2 FQNEAQ (reference sequence). The CDR3 has 15 amino acids. V was pared by 2 bases and J by 2 bases, with 10 bases between. CDR3 in amino acids: CASSLPRRTYNEQFF. The CDR3 DNA sequence: TGTGCCAGCAGCTTACCTCGCCGGACCTACAATGAGCAGTTCTTC.

J is TRBJ1-2 and V is TRBV7-2, with no clear D. CDR3 size: 16 residues. CDR1 SGHTA and CDR2 FQGNSA come from the germline V gene. The V and J ends lost 5 bases and 8 bases respectively, with 24 bases between them. CDR3 in amino acids: CASSRIPPSSTMGYTF. The CDR3 DNA is TGTGCCAGCAGCCGCATCCCGCCCTCTTCGACTATGGGCTACACCTTC.

In the case of this clone: A clone one base away is much larger, so this may be a read error. The rearrangement links TRBV19 to TRBJ2-2; no clear D gene. Looked up from germline, CDR1 is LNHDA and CDR2 is SQIVND (reference sequence). Trimming shortened V by 1 base and J by 2 bases, and 2 bases separated the two germline ends. This CDR3 has 13 amino acids. CDR3: CASSIANTGELFF. The CDR3 nucleotides are TGTGCCAGTAGTATAGCTAACACCGGGGAGCTGTTTTTT.

The CDR3 loop is CATSDQSGASEQYF. CDR3 bases: TGCGCCACCTCTGACCAGTCGGGAGCGAGCGAGCAGTACTTC. This chain connects TRBV5-1 to TRBJ2-7; D might be TRBD2 (6 bases). With 9 bases removed from V and 6 bases from J, the gap between germline ends came to 22 bases. This CDR3 has 14 residues. Germline V CDR1 and CDR2: SGHRS, YFSETQ.

The rearrangement uses TRBV7-9 and TRBJ2-7; 7 nucleotides line up with TRBD2. Unmatched junction bases numbered 7, after V lost 2 bases and J lost 0 bases. This CDR3 is 16 amino acids long. Germline CDR1 and CDR2: SEHNR and FQNEAQ (reference sequence). This CDR3 is CASSLPFGTNSYEQYF. The CDR3 nucleotides read TGTGCCAGCAGCTTACCCTTCGGGACTAACTCCTACGAGCAGTACTTC.

The rearrangement links TRBV7-9 to TRBJ2-7; D is unclear. This CDR3 is 16 amino acids long. Looked up from germline, CDR1 is SEHNR and CDR2 is FQNEAQ (reference sequence). Deletions cut 0 bases from V and 2 bases from J, with 14 bases between. Here the CDR3 DNA reads TGTGCCAGCAGCTTAGCCCCGGGTGGGTCCACCTACGAGCAGTACTTC. Translated: CASSLAPGGSTYEQYF. Variable domain in full (rest from reference TRBV7-9 and TRBJ2-7): DTGVSQNPRHKITKRGQNVTFRCDPISEHNRLYWYRQTLGQGPEFLTYFQNEAQLEKSRLLSDRFSAERPKGSFSTLEIQRTEQGDSAMYLCASSLAPGGSTYEQYFGPGTRLTVT.

This clone was observed a few times. The CDR3, as DNA: TGTGCCAGCAGAGGACAGTACAATCAGCCCCAGCATTTT. Protein: CASRGQYNQPQHF. The chain joins TRBV2 to TRBJ1-5; TRBD1 might be the D (6 bases). The V gene's germline CDR1 is SNHLY and CDR2 FYNNEI. The germline V and J ends were trimmed by 6 bases and 3 bases, with 9 bases remaining between them. The CDR3 covers 13 residues.

CDR3 in amino acids: CASSLGRGGTPYEQYF. The CDR3 region has the DNA TGTGCCAGCAGCTTAGGTCGGGGCGGGACCCCCTACGAGCAGTACTTC. V is TRBV11-2 and J is TRBJ2-7, with D perhaps TRBD2 (6 bases). The germline gives CDR1 SGHAT, CDR2 FQNNGV. The V and J ends lost 1 base and 2 bases respectively, with 15 bases between them. The CDR3 contains 16 residues.

V usage is TRBV7-8 and J usage is TRBJ2-1; D not certain. The CDR3 sequence is 14 residues long. CDR1 and CDR2 (germline): SGHVS, FQNEAQ. Trimming stripped 7 bases from V and 9 bases from J, with 19 bases between. CDR3 DNA sequence: TGTGCCAGCACCGTGGGGTCAGTCCGCGGTGAGCAGTTCTTC. Its translation is CASTVGSVRGEQFF.

The V call is TRBV5-1, the J call TRBJ2-6, with D maybe TRBD2 (6 bases). V was shortened by 5 bases and J by 0 bases, with 12 bases between the two germline ends. Per the germline V gene, CDR1 is SGHRS and CDR2 is YFSETQ. This CDR3 spans 16 amino acids. The CDR3 sequence is CASRPGSLSGANVLTF. CDR3 bases: TGCGCCAGCAGACCCGGGAGCCTCTCTGGGGCCAACGTCCTGACTTTC.

This clone was found once. V and J are TRBV10-1 and TRBJ2-3; the D gene is possibly TRBD2 (5 bases). CDR3 length: 13 residues. Trimming removed 3 bases at V and 3 bases at J, with 7 bases between. The V gene's germline CDR1 is WNHNN and CDR2 SYGVQD (reference sequence). The CDR3 DNA sequence: TGCGCCAGCAGTGACGGACTGACAGATACGCAGTATTTT. Translating gives CASSDGLTDTQYF.

V and J are TRBV28 and TRBJ2-7, with D possibly TRBD2 on 5 matching bases. V shed 2 bases and J shed 4 bases, with 18 bases lying between them. The CDR3 consists of 16 residues. Germline CDR1 reads MDHEN; CDR2 reads SYDVKM. The DNA for the CDR3 is TGTGCCAGCAGTTTACCCCCCAGCGGACTGTCGTACGAGCAGTACTTC. The encoded protein is CASSLPPSGLSYEQYF.

About this clone: The same CDR3 is also encoded by other DNA sequences in this sample. V is TRBV19 and J is TRBJ2-1, with D unresolved. V was trimmed by 5 bases and J by 2 bases, leaving 7 bases between them. Germline CDR1 and CDR2: LNHDA and SQIVND (reference sequence). The length of the CDR3 is 13 residues. The CDR3 DNA reads as TGTGCCAGTAGTGTCGGAACCTACAATGAGCAGTTCTTC. This sequence encodes CASSVGTYNEQFF.

Here the CDR3 reads CASRRQGPNTEAFF. CDR3 nucleotides: TGTGCCAGCAGAAGACAGGGACCGAACACTGAAGCTTTCTTT. The chain joins TRBV6-5 to TRBJ1-1; the match to TRBD1 covers 7 bases. The germline CDR1 and CDR2 sequences are MNHEY and SVGAGI. CDR3 length: 14 amino acids. Unmatched junction bases numbered 5, after V lost 6 bases and J lost 1 base.

V usage is TRBV28 and J usage is TRBJ2-5; D is ambiguous. Trimming pared 3 bases from V and 4 bases from J, leaving 15 bases between. CDR1 and CDR2 (germline): MDHEN, SYDVKM. This CDR3 comprises 15 residues. The CDR3 loop is CASSFADGSLETQYF. The CDR3 bases are TGTGCCAGCAGTTTTGCAGACGGCTCGCTAGAGACCCAGTACTTC.

This chain connects TRBV27 to TRBJ2-1; possibly TRBD1 or TRBD2 for D (5 bases each). The CDR3 sequence is 16 residues long. Germline V gene lookup returns CDR1 MNHEY and CDR2 SMNVEV (reference sequence). The ends were cut back, 3 bases at V and 0 bases at J, with 12 bases in the middle. CDR3 region: CASSFGTASSYNEQFF. The CDR3 coding sequence is TGTGCCAGCAGTTTTGGGACCGCGAGCTCCTACAATGAGCAGTTCTTC.

The J gene is TRBJ2-4, the V gene TRBV7-9; weak D call: TRBD1 (6 bases). The CDR3 totals 15 residues. In germline, CDR1 is SEHNR, CDR2 FQNEAQ (reference sequence). V was shortened by 5 bases and J by 3 bases, with 14 bases between the two germline ends. Here the CDR3 DNA reads TGTGCCAGCAGCCTCGGACAGTTTGTCAAAAACATTCAGTACTTC. Translating gives CASSLGQFVKNIQYF.

The rearrangement links TRBV9 to TRBJ2-7; no definite D call. The CDR3 has 16 amino acids. V was trimmed by 4 bases and J by 0 bases, leaving 17 bases between them. From germline, CDR1 is SGDLS and CDR2 YYNGEE. The CDR3 reads CASSPQSGLTSYEQYF. The CDR3 DNA is TGTGCCAGCAGCCCCCAATCAGGCTTAACCTCCTACGAGCAGTACTTC.

The chain carries TRBV4-2 and TRBJ2-2; TRBD2 matches at 9 bases. This CDR3 region has 18 residues. Germline V gene sequence: CDR1 LGHNA, CDR2 YNFKEQ. With 0 bases clipped from V and 6 bases from J, the junction kept 11 bases outside the gene matches. The CDR3 DNA reads as TGTGCCAGCAGCCAAGATGGGGTAGCGGGAGAGTTTTCCGGGGAGCTGTTTTTT. This encodes CASSQDGVAGEFSGELFF.

This chain links TRBV9 with TRBJ2-3, with D perhaps matching TRBD2 (6 bases). The CDR3 totals 15 residues. The germline V gene has CDR1 SGDLS and CDR2 YYNGEE. Between the trimmed V and J ends, which lost 2 bases and 1 base, there was a span of 11 bases. The CDR3 protein is CASSVGGDRTDTQYF. The CDR3 bases are TGTGCCAGCAGCGTCGGCGGGGACCGCACAGATACGCAGTATTTT.

This clone has a single count. The gene calls are TRBV15 and TRBJ1-1, with D tentatively TRBD1 (5 bases). In germline, CDR1 is LNHNV, CDR2 YYDKDF (reference sequence). The CDR3 extends over 14 amino acids. The V end lost 0 bases, the J end lost 10 bases, and 15 bases lay between the germline ends. The CDR3 nucleotides read TGTGCCACCAGCAGAGATATCAGGGTTGGAGGAGCTTTCTTT. This gives the protein CATSRDIRVGGAFF.

The chain has TRBV10-2 and TRBJ2-1, with 7 bases that match TRBD1. This CDR3 region has 14 residues. The junction had 4 bases not matched to a gene; V was cut back by 5 bases and J by 3 bases. Germline CDR1 WSHSY, CDR2 SAAADI. The CDR3 nucleotides read TGCGCCAGCAGTCGACAGGGCCTCTACAATGAGCAGTTCTTC. Translation: CASSRQGLYNEQFF.

The sample holds many counts of this clone. The chain links TRBV27 to TRBJ2-7; D might be TRBD1 or TRBD2, each matching 5 bases. The CDR3 consists of 13 residues. Trimming took off 5 bases at V and 2 bases at J, with 10 bases between the two ends. From germline, CDR1 is MNHEY and CDR2 SMNVEV (reference sequence). The CDR3 here is CASSPGRTYEQYF. DNA of the CDR3: TGTGCCAGCAGTCCGGGACGGACCTACGAGCAGTACTTC.